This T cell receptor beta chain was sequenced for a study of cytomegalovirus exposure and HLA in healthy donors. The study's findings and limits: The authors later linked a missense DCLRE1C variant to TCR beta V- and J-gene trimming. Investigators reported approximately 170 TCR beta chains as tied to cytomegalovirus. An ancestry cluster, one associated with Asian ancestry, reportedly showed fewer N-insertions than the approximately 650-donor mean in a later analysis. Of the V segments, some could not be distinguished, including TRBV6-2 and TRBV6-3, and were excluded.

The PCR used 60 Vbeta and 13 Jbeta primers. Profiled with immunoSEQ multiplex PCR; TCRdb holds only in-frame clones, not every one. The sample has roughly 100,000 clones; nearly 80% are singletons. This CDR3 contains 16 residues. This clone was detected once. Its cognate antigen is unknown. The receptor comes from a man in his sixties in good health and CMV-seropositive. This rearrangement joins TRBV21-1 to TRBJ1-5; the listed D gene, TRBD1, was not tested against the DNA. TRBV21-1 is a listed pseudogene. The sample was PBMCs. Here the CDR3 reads CASSTGQLRGGQPQHF. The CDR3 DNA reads TGTGCCAGCAGCACCGGACAGCTAAGGGGCGGTCAGCCCCAGCATTTT.